This TCR beta chain was sequenced for a study of beta chain features in type 1 diabetes. Sequenced material consisted of expressed TCRB transcripts (all of the isolated RNA was reverse transcribed). Using immunoSEQ multiplex PCR, the repertoire was profiled, and TCRdb retains in-frame clones only, with some absent. The repertoire holds over 100,000 clones, around 15% seen once, with less than 3% in the top ten. Broader study findings: Any PCR bias toward short templates would affect both groups alike. Reduced insertions and increased deletions marked VDJ junctions in type 1 diabetes patients. In every one of the four CD4+ subsets, TCRB CDR3s were moderately but significantly shorter in Type 1 diabetes patients.

Germline lookup yields CDR1 SGHTA and CDR2 FQGNSA. J gave up 5 bases and V 1 base, and 4 bases lay outside the gene matches. The CDR3 spans 14 residues. Points on this clone: What it binds is not known. Other nucleotide sequences from this sample produce the same CDR3.

The sequence derives from a man aged 25-45 years with type 1 diabetes. Input material: central memory CD4+ T cells from blood. The V call is TRBV7-2, the J call TRBJ2-5; 7 positions agree with TRBD2. As DNA, the CDR3 is TGTGCCAGCAGCTTAGGGGGGGGAAGGGAGACCCAGTACTTC. Translating it yields CASSLGGGRETQYF.